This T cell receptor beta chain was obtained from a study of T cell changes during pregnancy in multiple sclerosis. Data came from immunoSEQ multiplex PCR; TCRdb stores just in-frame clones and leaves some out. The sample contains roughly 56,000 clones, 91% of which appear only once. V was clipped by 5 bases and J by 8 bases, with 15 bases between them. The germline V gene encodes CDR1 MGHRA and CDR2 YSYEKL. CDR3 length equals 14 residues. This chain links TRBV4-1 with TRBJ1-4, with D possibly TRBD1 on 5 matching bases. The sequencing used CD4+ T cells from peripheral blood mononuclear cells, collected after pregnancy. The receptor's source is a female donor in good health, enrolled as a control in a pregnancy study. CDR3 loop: CASSFQVEGEKLFF. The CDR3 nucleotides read TGCGCCAGCAGCTTTCAGGTGGAGGGGGAAAAACTGTTTTTT.